The entry that follows covers one T cell receptor (beta chain) sequence. Its binding antigen is unknown. One base away there is no much larger clone; base qualities are not given. The data stem from a study of control samples from healthy donors and cancer patients (TCRdb year 2020). Library preparation employed the immunoSEQ multiplex PCR assay. The source is immuneACCESS, and TCRdb retained only in-frame sequences with V and J called. Part of the clones is not carried over; for the studies checked, unresolved V genes explain less than half of this, and the remainder is unexplained. Within this sample are roughly 95,000 clones, with 90% to 95% of them counted one time only. The ten largest clones capture roughly 0.9% of the sample. Trimming takes 4 bases from V and 2 bases from J, and the germline ends sit 13 bases apart. The CDR3 measures 15 amino acids from cysteine to phenylalanine. The DNA shown is the 45-base CDR3, in frame from base 1. According to the germline V gene, CDR1 reads KGHDR and CDR2 reads SFDVKD.

The specimen sequenced was blood. The V and J segments used are TRBV24-1 and TRBJ1-2; confidence is insufficient to name the D gene. This clonotype was sampled from a woman younger than 45 in good health. The CDR3 region has the sequence CATSDPAGTNYGYTF. In nucleotides, the sequence is TGTGCCACCAGTGACCCTGCTGGCACAAACTATGGCTACACCTTC.